This T cell receptor (beta chain) appears in the sequencing data of a study of blood T cell repertoires in COVID-19. Study background: Material from acute and convalescent COVID-19 was sourced from the United States, Italy and Spain. PBMCs, B-cell-depleted T cells, or T cells provided the cDNA or gDNA that made up the material.

The germline V and J ends were trimmed by 4 bases and 8 bases, with 16 bases remaining between them. This CDR3 spans 14 amino acids. Looked up from germline, CDR1 is SGHRS and CDR2 is YFSETQ. In the authors' workflow: Scientists estimated how many nucleated cells there were by amplifying reference gene primers. Here immunoSEQ multiplex PCR was the method, and the copy in TCRdb shows in-frame clones only, minus some. That table is the source of V, J and clone size, and D and trimming were worked out from the DNA. The sample gives around 200,000 clones, roughly 90% of which show up once; 1.9% is in the top ten.

Sequencing used peripheral blood. The receptor comes from a middle-aged man with active or convalescent COVID-19. The chain recombines TRBV5-1 with TRBJ2-1; D remains unclear. CDR3 nucleotide sequence: TGCGCCAGCAGCCCCGCTCCTGGCTTGCATGAGCAGTTCTTC. Its protein product is CASSPAPGLHEQFF.